Described below is a single TCR beta chain sequence and its context. This entry belongs to a study of technical replicates of blood from a handful of donors. Using immunoSEQ multiplex PCR, the repertoire was profiled, and TCRdb retains in-frame clones only, with some absent. The table lists 55,000 to 75,000 clones, 92% of them singletons. The CDR3 totals 14 residues. V lost 2 bases to trimming and J lost 4 bases, with 8 bases between them. Germline loops: CDR1 MNHEY, CDR2 SMNVEV (reference sequence). The chain is built from TRBV27 and TRBJ2-2; D might be TRBD1 (5 bases). The sample comprised T cells isolated from PBMCs. The receptor was derived from a human donor in good health. Here the CDR3 reads CASSLGQGTGELFF. The CDR3 region has the DNA TGTGCCAGCAGTTTAGGCCAGGGCACCGGGGAGCTGTTTTTT.